This passage covers 9 T cell receptor beta chains from one sample sequenced in a study of shared clonotypes between healthy human individuals. Data came from immunoSEQ multiplex PCR; TCRdb stores just in-frame clones and leaves some out. The sample yields around 2,000,000 clones, 85% to 95% seen once. The sequenced sample consisted of naive CD4+ T cells sorted from blood. Subset specified: CD45RA+ positively selected. The receptors originated from a man younger than 30 in good health.

This rearrangement joins TRBV30 to TRBJ2-7; D remains ambiguous. V was clipped by 0 bases and J by 6 bases, with 15 bases between them. This CDR3 has 14 amino acids. Germline-derived CDR1 and CDR2 are GTSNPN and SVGIG (reference sequence). The CDR3 DNA is TGTGCCTGGAGTGTAACGCAGACACTCCCCGAGCAGTACTTC. The encoded protein is CAWSVTQTLPEQYF. Looking up the rest from reference TRBV30 and TRBJ2-7 gives the full variable domain: SQTIHQWPATLVQPVGSPLSLECTVEGTSNPNLYWYRQAAGRGLQLLFYSVGIGQISSEVPQNLSASRPQDRQFILSSKKLLLSDSGFYLCAWSVTQTLPEQYFGPGTRLTVT.

Comment on this clone: Other DNA sequences in this sample translate to the same CDR3. This rearrangement joins TRBV27 to TRBJ1-2, with D hard to call. In germline, CDR1 is MNHEY, CDR2 SMNVEV (reference sequence). Trimming removed 0 bases from V and 2 bases from J, with 4 bases in between. This CDR3 is built from 13 residues. CDR3: CASSLSENYGYTF. As DNA, the CDR3 is TGTGCCAGCAGTTTATCGGAGAACTATGGCTACACCTTC.

The chain links TRBV5-1 to TRBJ2-2; D perhaps matches TRBD2 (6 bases). The V end was cut by 2 bases, the J end by 6 bases, with 14 bases between. CDR1 is SGHRS, CDR2 YFSETQ, per germline. The CDR3 is 15 residues long. CDR3 DNA: TGCGCCAGCAGCTTTGAGACTAGGCTCTCCGGGGAGCTGTTTTTT. Translating it yields CASSFETRLSGELFF.

The CDR3 sequence: CASSLGAFNYGYTF. As DNA, the CDR3 is TGTGCCAGCAGCTTGGGGGCCTTTAACTATGGCTACACCTTC. V gene TRBV5-5 combines with J gene TRBJ1-2; D is undetermined. CDR1 and CDR2 (germline): SGHKS, YYEKEE (reference sequence). V was shortened by 0 bases and J by 1 base, with 7 bases between the two germline ends. This CDR3 is 14 amino acids long.

V is TRBV4-1 and J is TRBJ1-5, with D perhaps matching TRBD1 (5 bases). The CDR3 length is 16 residues. Per germline, CDR1 MGHRA and CDR2 YSYEKL. V was trimmed by 2 bases and J by 4 bases, leaving 15 bases between them. The CDR3 coding sequence is TGCGCCAGCAGCCAACCCGCTCGGGACCGAAATCAGCCCCAGCATTTT. Translation gives CASSQPARDRNQPQHF.

The V call is TRBV18, the J call TRBJ2-2, with TRBD1 matching over 8 bases. CDR1 and CDR2 from the germline V gene are KGHSH and LQKENI. The V gene end was trimmed by 4 bases and the J gene end by 3 bases; junction bases not matched to a gene: 10. The CDR3 loop spans 17 amino acids. The CDR3 is CASSLYQGAPDTGELFF. DNA of the CDR3: TGTGCCAGCTCACTCTACCAGGGGGCGCCGGACACCGGGGAGCTGTTTTTT. The whole variable domain, filled in from reference TRBV18 and TRBJ2-2, reads NAGVMQNPRHLVRRRGQEARLRCSPMKGHSHVYWYRQLPEEGLKFMVYLQKENIIDESGMPKERFSAEFPKEGPSILRIQQVVRGDSAAYFCASSLYQGAPDTGELFFGEGSRLTVL.

The chain has TRBV6-5 and TRBJ1-5; D uncertain. This CDR3 is 13 amino acids long. Trimming pared 10 bases from V and 2 bases from J, leaving 12 bases between. Germline V gene data show CDR1 as MNHEY and CDR2 as SVGAGI. CDR3 nucleotide sequence: TGTGCCACCAAGGGAACGTGCAATCAGCCCCAGCATTTT. Its protein is CATKGTCNQPQHF.

The chain combines TRBV5-1 with TRBJ2-7, with 7 bases that match TRBD2. Trimming at V came to 0 bases and at J to 6 bases, leaving 9 bases not matched to a gene. The CDR3 consists of 15 residues. Germline V gives CDR1 SGHRS, CDR2 YFSETQ. The CDR3 here is CASSLGGTKTGEQYF. CDR3 coding DNA: TGCGCCAGCAGCTTGGGAGGGACTAAAACCGGCGAGCAGTACTTC.

J is TRBJ2-7 and V is TRBV11-2, with D possibly being TRBD1 (7 bases). In germline, CDR1 is SGHAT, CDR2 FQNNGV. CDR3 size: 15 residues. Deletions cut 0 bases from V and 3 bases from J, with 12 bases between. The CDR3, as DNA: TGTGCCAGCAGCTTAGAGGAGGGGGCGGTCTACGAGCAGTACTTC. This encodes CASSLEEGAVYEQYF.